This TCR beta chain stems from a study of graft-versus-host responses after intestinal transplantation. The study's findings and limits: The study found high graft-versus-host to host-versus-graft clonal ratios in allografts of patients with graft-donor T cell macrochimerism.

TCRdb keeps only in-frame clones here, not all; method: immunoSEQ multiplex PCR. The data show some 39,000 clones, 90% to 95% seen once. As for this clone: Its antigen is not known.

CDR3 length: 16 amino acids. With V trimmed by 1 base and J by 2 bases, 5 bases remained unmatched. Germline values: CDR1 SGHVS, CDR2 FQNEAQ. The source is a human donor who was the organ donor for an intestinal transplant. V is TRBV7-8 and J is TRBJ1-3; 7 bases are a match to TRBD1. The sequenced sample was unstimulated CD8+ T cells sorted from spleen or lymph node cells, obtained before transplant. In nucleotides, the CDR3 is TGTGCCAGCAGCTTAGAATCCGACAGGGCTGGAAACACCATATATTTT. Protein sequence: CASSLESDRAGNTIYF.